These 5 T cell receptor beta chains were sequenced from one sample in a study of control samples from healthy donors and cancer patients. The method was immunoSEQ multiplex PCR; TCRdb's version includes in-frame clones alone and lacks a portion of them. The sample lists approximately 150,000 clones; 93% were seen once. The sequenced sample consisted of blood. Source of these receptors: a man younger than 35 in good health.

CDR3 in DNA: TGTGCCAGCAGGGTCGGCGGCGAATTAAACAATGAGCAGTTCTTC. Its protein product is CASRVGGELNNEQFF. The rearrangement uses TRBV28 and TRBJ2-1, with D hard to call. This CDR3 has 15 residues. Germline values: CDR1 MDHEN, CDR2 SYDVKM. V was cut by 6 bases and J by 5 bases, with 17 bases left in between.

The chain recombines TRBV4-1 with TRBJ1-3; D remains unclear. Germline CDR1 is MGHRA and CDR2 is YSYEKL. The CDR3 consists of 14 residues. Trimming stripped 1 base from V and 6 bases from J, with 10 bases between. Written as DNA, the CDR3 is TGCGCCAGCAGCCAAGTGGTCCAAACAAACACCATATATTTT. This gives the protein CASSQVVQTNTIYF.

The CDR3, as DNA: TGTGCCAGCAGCTTAGAAACAGGGAGGTTAAATTCACCCCTCCACTTT. It encodes CASSLETGRLNSPLHF. The chain combines TRBV7-6 with TRBJ1-6; D may be TRBD1 (6 bases). The CDR3 has 16 amino acids. With 1 base removed from V and 7 bases from J, the gap between germline ends came to 14 bases. CDR1 is SGHVS, CDR2 FNYEAQ, per germline.

As concerns this clone: One end of the junction does not line up with germline, which may come from a read error. The chain is built from TRBV7-7 and TRBJ2-2; no clear D. From germline, CDR1 is SSHAT and CDR2 FNYEAQ (reference sequence). This CDR3 contains 15 residues. Here the CDR3 reads CASSPRLGDTGELFF. DNA of the CDR3: TGTGCTAGCAGCCCGCGACTTGGGGACACCGGGGAGCTGTTTTTT.

This clone was seen a single time. The gene calls are TRBV11-2 and TRBJ1-2; 9 nucleotides line up with TRBD1. Losses at the gene ends were 4 bases for V and 4 bases for J; bases not matched to a gene: 10. Per the germline V gene, CDR1 is SGHAT and CDR2 is FQNNGV. The CDR3 is made up of 16 amino acids. The CDR3 protein is CASSSGGQGPTYGYTF. As DNA, the CDR3 is TGTGCCAGCAGCTCGGGGGGACAGGGTCCTACCTATGGCTACACCTTC.